One sample yielded the 25 T cell receptor beta chains listed below, sequenced in a study of cytomegalovirus exposure and HLA in healthy donors. Amplification used 60 Vbeta primers and 13 Jbeta primers. TCRdb's table, derived via immunoSEQ multiplex PCR, lists solely in-frame clones and lacks some. The profile shows 80,000 to 90,000 clones, roughly 80% of them singletons. Sample: PBMCs. Every receptor here comes from a man between 35 and 55 years old in good health and CMV-seronegative.

With regard to this clone: At the DNA level, this CDR3 is encoded by other sequences in the same sample as well. The chain combines TRBV6-1 with TRBJ1-1; D perhaps matches TRBD1 (5 bases). V was cut by 10 bases and J by 0 bases, with 9 bases left in between. Germline V gene lookup returns CDR1 MNHNS and CDR2 SASEGT. This CDR3 contains 12 residues. The DNA for the CDR3 is TGTGCCACCAGGGAGTTGAACACTGAAGCTTTCTTT. This gives the protein CATRELNTEAFF.

The CDR3 region has the DNA TGTGCCAGCAGCCACGGGAGGGTGATAGATACGCAGTATTTT. This gives the protein CASSHGRVIDTQYF. The genes are TRBV6-6 and TRBJ2-3, with TRBD2 matching over 8 bases. The CDR3 totals 14 residues. The trim removed 6 bases at V and 5 bases at J, leaving 7 bases unmatched. Germline V lookup: CDR1 MNHNY, CDR2 SVGAGI (reference sequence).

The chain uses TRBV9 and TRBJ2-7, with TRBD1 matching over 9 bases. This CDR3 has 15 residues. V was clipped by 3 bases and J by 4 bases; unmatched bases: 8. CDR1 and CDR2 (germline): SGDLS, YYNGEE. CDR3 nucleotides: TGTGCCAGCAGCGCTGCGACAGGGGGGCCGTACGAGCAGTACTTC. Translation: CASSAATGGPYEQYF.

The chain employs TRBV7-3 and TRBJ2-5; 9 positions match TRBD2. J was trimmed by 5 bases and V by 1 base; bases with no gene match: 5. The CDR3 sequence is 15 residues long. Germline values: CDR1 SGHTA, CDR2 FQGTGA. CDR3 residues: CASSLNSGSHETQYF. The DNA for the CDR3 is TGTGCCAGCAGCTTAAATAGCGGGAGCCATGAGACCCAGTACTTC.

This clone was counted only a few times. The chain employs TRBV6-5 and TRBJ1-1; perhaps TRBD1 as D (5 bases). There are 14 residues in the CDR3. CDR1 and CDR2 (germline): MNHEY, SVGAGI. The V and J ends lost 0 bases and 8 bases respectively, with 13 bases between them. The CDR3 region is CASSYSLQGVEAFF. The DNA for the CDR3 is TGTGCCAGCAGTTACTCGCTTCAGGGCGTGGAAGCTTTCTTT.

V and J are TRBV14 and TRBJ2-7; D remains ambiguous. V shed 0 bases and J shed 6 bases, with 3 bases lying between them. From germline, CDR1 is SGHDN and CDR2 FVKESK. The CDR3 runs 11 residues. DNA of the CDR3: TGTGCCAGCAGCCAAGACTTCGAGCAGTACTTC. Translating gives CASSQDFEQYF. Full variable domain (outside the CDR3, taken from reference TRBV14 and TRBJ2-7): EAGVTQFPSHSVIEKGQTVTLRCDPISGHDNLYWYRRVMGKEIKFLLHFVKESKQDESGMPNNRFLAERTGGTYSTLKVQPAELEDSGVYFCASSQDFEQYFGPGTRLTVT.

The chain recombines TRBV11-2 with TRBJ2-5; 12 bases are shared with TRBD2. The germline gives CDR1 SGHAT, CDR2 FQNNGV. Trimming cost V 1 base and J 6 bases; bases outside gene matches: 9. The CDR3 length is 17 residues. The CDR3 is CASSLGLGLAGGKTQYF. CDR3 DNA: TGTGCCAGCAGCTTAGGCCTAGGGCTAGCGGGGGGGAAGACCCAGTACTTC.

This clone occurred once. The V call is TRBV7-9, the J call TRBJ2-6; D remains unclear. The V gene's germline CDR1 is SEHNR and CDR2 FQNEAQ (reference sequence). This CDR3 region has 15 residues. The V and J ends lost 1 base and 0 bases respectively, with 4 bases between them. The CDR3 coding sequence is TGTGCCAGCAGCTTAGGTCGCTCTGGGGCCAACGTCCTGACTTTC. Translation gives CASSLGRSGANVLTF.

V and J are TRBV9 and TRBJ1-6, with TRBD1 matching 10 bases. V lost 0 bases to trimming and J lost 15 bases; unmatched junction nucleotides: 12. The CDR3 sequence is 16 residues long. CDR1 and CDR2 from the germline V gene are SGDLS and YYNGEE. The CDR3 bases are TGTGCCAGCAGCGTAGGGTCGACAGGGGGCGGGCAGAACCTCCACTTT. Its translation is CASSVGSTGGGQNLHF.

This clone appeared once. CDR3 amino acids: CASSQYNRVRGGYTF. The CDR3 nucleotides read TGTGCCAGCAGCCAATACAACAGGGTGAGAGGTGGCTACACCTTC. The rearrangement joins TRBV14 to TRBJ1-2; maybe TRBD1 (6 bases). The CDR3 is 15 amino acids. Per germline, CDR1 SGHDN and CDR2 FVKESK. Trimming stripped 2 bases from V and 7 bases from J, with 17 bases between.

This chain uses TRBV29-1 with TRBJ2-7; TRBD1 matches at 9 bases. Germline V CDR1 and CDR2: SQVTM, ANQGSEA. The CDR3 has 17 amino acids. V shed 6 bases and J 0 bases; nucleotides not matched to a gene: 15. The CDR3 nucleotides read TGCAGCGTGAAGGGACAGGGCTGGGATGTAAGCTCCTACGAGCAGTACTTC. Protein product: CSVKGQGWDVSSYEQYF.

V is TRBV10-1 and J is TRBJ2-1, with TRBD1 identical over 10 bases. The length of the CDR3 is 15 residues. Per germline, CDR1 WNHNN and CDR2 SYGVQD (reference sequence). V lost 3 bases to trimming and J lost 9 bases; unmatched junction nucleotides: 8. The CDR3 region has the DNA TGCGCCAGCAGTGACTCTGGGACAGGGGAGCGTGAGCAGTTCTTC. Its protein product is CASSDSGTGEREQFF.

The chain employs TRBV27 and TRBJ1-1; D remains unclear. The CDR3 spans 15 residues. V lost 5 bases and J lost 5, with 18 bases in between. Germline CDR1 reads MNHEY; CDR2 reads SMNVEV (reference sequence). CDR3 region: CASSPLDRWRTEAFF. The CDR3 bases are TGTGCCAGCAGTCCGCTGGATAGGTGGAGGACTGAAGCTTTCTTT.

V and J are TRBV9 and TRBJ2-3; 9 positions agree with TRBD2. CDR3 size: 15 residues. The trim removed 1 base at V and 6 bases at J, leaving 6 bases unmatched. The V gene's germline CDR1 is SGDLS and CDR2 YYNGEE. The CDR3 DNA sequence: TGTGCCAGCAGCGTATGGCGGGGGGGGGCCGATACGCAGTATTTT. It is translated as CASSVWRGGADTQYF.

This chain uses TRBV28 with TRBJ1-5; tentatively, D is TRBD1 (6 bases). This CDR3 region has 17 residues. The germline CDR1 and CDR2 sequences are MDHEN and SYDVKM. The V end was cut by 6 bases, the J end by 5 bases, with 23 bases between. CDR3 DNA sequence: TGTGCCAGCAGCCCCGGGGAGGGGGTCGGTATGGATCAGCCCCAGCATTTT. It codes for CASSPGEGVGMDQPQHF.

The chain links TRBV16 to TRBJ1-1; D gene ambiguous. Germline-derived CDR1 and CDR2 are KGHSY and FQNENV. This CDR3 comprises 13 residues. V was clipped by 0 bases and J by 4 bases, with 6 bases between them. In nucleotides, the CDR3 is TGTGCCAGCAGCCAATCCTCCTCCACTGAAGCTTTCTTT. This translates into CASSQSSSTEAFF.

The rearrangement links TRBV9 to TRBJ1-6; 8 bases align to TRBD1. Germline V gene sequence: CDR1 SGDLS, CDR2 YYNGEE. The CDR3 has 15 amino acids. V shed 0 bases, J shed 9 bases, and the junction held 5 bases outside the gene matches. CDR3 sequence reads: CASSVGPGGSSPLHF. In DNA, the CDR3 is TGTGCCAGCAGCGTAGGTCCAGGGGGCTCTTCACCCCTCCACTTT.

The V call is TRBV4-1, the J call TRBJ2-6; the D is unclear. V shed 4 bases and J shed 4 bases, with 11 bases lying between them. The CDR3 loop spans 15 amino acids. The V gene's germline CDR1 is MGHRA and CDR2 YSYEKL. The CDR3: CASSLVYLGANVLTF. The CDR3 coding sequence is TGCGCCAGCAGCCTTGTATACTTGGGGGCCAACGTCCTGACTTTC.

This chain links TRBV10-3 with TRBJ2-7; 10 nucleotides match TRBD2. The germline V gene encodes CDR1 ENHRY and CDR2 SYGVKD. The ends lost 4 bases at V and 7 bases at J; junction bases unmatched: 7. This CDR3 has 14 residues. CDR3 in amino acids: CAISGAAGGWEQYF. In DNA, the CDR3 is TGTGCCATCAGTGGGGCAGCGGGAGGGTGGGAGCAGTACTTC.

The chain joins TRBV9 to TRBJ2-5; TRBD2 is a possible D gene (5 bases). The CDR3 has 15 residues. Germline loops: CDR1 SGDLS, CDR2 YYNGEE. The V end lost 0 bases, the J end lost 6 bases, and 15 bases lay between the germline ends. CDR3 amino acids: CASSVGGGPSQTQYF. The CDR3 region has the DNA TGTGCCAGCAGCGTAGGAGGTGGGCCTAGCCAGACCCAGTACTTC.

The chain couples TRBV19 to TRBJ1-1, with D possibly matching TRBD1 (6 bases). V was clipped by 5 bases and J by 11 bases, with 18 bases between them. This CDR3 comprises 13 residues. Germline V CDR1 and CDR2: LNHDA, SQIVND (reference sequence). CDR3 DNA sequence: TGTGCCAGTAGTCGGGACACGAGGTATACGGCTTTCTTT. It encodes CASSRDTRYTAFF.

The rearrangement uses TRBV5-4 and TRBJ1-1; D possibly corresponds to TRBD1 (5 bases). CDR3 length equals 13 residues. Deletions cut 1 base from V and 8 bases from J, with 12 bases between. Per the germline V gene, CDR1 is SGHNT and CDR2 is YYREEE (reference sequence). The chain's CDR3 is CASSLTIQGEAFF. CDR3 DNA sequence: TGTGCCAGCAGCTTGACAATTCAGGGAGAAGCTTTCTTT.

In this sample, this clone turned up once. The chain uses TRBV6-1 and TRBJ2-7, with TRBD1 identical over 9 bases. There are 15 residues in the CDR3. V shed 6 bases and J 3 bases; nucleotides not matched to a gene: 9. Germline CDR1 reads MNHNS; CDR2 reads SASEGT. DNA of the CDR3: TGTGCCAGCAGGTCCTCGACAGGGGGAAACTACGAGCAGTACTTC. Protein: CASRSSTGGNYEQYF.

V usage is TRBV27 and J usage is TRBJ1-1; tentatively, D is TRBD1 (6 bases). The CDR3 totals 16 residues. Germline CDR1 and CDR2: MNHEY and SMNVEV (reference sequence). V was trimmed by 6 bases and J by 3 bases, leaving 20 bases between them. CDR3 DNA: TGTGCCAGCAGACCCTCACAGGGAATCCTCGACACTGAAGCTTTCTTT. Residues: CASRPSQGILDTEAFF.

The rearrangement uses TRBV29-1 and TRBJ2-1, with D perhaps matching TRBD2 (7 bases). Per germline, CDR1 SQVTM and CDR2 ANQGSEA. The CDR3 spans 12 residues. CDR3 in DNA: TGCACCGGGGGGCGGGGGCCGAATGAGCAGTTCTTC. Translation gives CTGGRGPNEQFF.